This T cell receptor beta chain was identified in a study of sequential checkpoint blockade in melanoma. About the research overall: Patients were randomized 1:1 to nivolumab-then-ipilimumab or ipilimumab-then-nivolumab first-line. Maintenance nivolumab came after either treatment sequence.

Sequencing used immunoSEQ multiplex PCR; TCRdb keeps in-frame clones, though not all of them. The table includes 21,000 or so clones, around 80% detected once. The sample's treatment: randomized to nivolumab then ipilimumab (arm A) or the reverse (arm B). Patients had received no earlier DNA-damaging chemotherapy. PBMC sorting kept live CD3+CD8+ cells without CD19 or CD56. V lost 1 base and J 1 base, leaving 11 bases between the germline ends. The CDR3 spans 16 residues. From germline, CDR1 is MGHRA and CDR2 YSYEKL. Sequencing used CD8+ T cells sorted from blood (inferred from file names), obtained from a patient given nivolumab and ipilimumab in sequence. The V call is TRBV4-1, the J call TRBJ2-1, with D perhaps matching TRBD1 (5 bases). This receptor was obtained from a human donor with melanoma. The CDR3 loop reads CASSQGVGDSYNEQFF. The CDR3 DNA sequence: TGCGCCAGCAGCCAAGGGGTAGGGGATTCCTACAATGAGCAGTTCTTC.